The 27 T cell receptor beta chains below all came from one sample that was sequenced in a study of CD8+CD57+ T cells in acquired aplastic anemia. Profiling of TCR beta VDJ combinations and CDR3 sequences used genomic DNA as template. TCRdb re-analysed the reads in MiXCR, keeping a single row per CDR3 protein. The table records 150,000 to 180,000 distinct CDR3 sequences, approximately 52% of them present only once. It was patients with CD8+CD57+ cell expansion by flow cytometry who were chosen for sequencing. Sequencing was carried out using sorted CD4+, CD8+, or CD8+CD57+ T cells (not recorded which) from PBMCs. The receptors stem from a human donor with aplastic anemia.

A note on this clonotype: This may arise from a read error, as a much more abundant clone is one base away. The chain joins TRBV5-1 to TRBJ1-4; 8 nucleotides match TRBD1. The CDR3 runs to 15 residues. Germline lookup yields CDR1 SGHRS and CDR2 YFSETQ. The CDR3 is CASSPPGQDNEELFF. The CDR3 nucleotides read TGCGCCAGCAGTCCTCCGGGACAGGATAATGAAGAACTGTTTTTT.

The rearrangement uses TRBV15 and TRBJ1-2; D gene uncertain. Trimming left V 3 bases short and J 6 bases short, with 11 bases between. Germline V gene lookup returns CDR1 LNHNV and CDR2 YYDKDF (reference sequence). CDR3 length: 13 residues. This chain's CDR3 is CATSRPGGDGYTF. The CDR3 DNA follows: TGTGCCACCAGCAGGCCGGGAGGCGATGGCTACACCTTC. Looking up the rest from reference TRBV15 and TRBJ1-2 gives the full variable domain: DAMVIQNPRYQVTQFGKPVTLSCSQTLNHNVMYWYQQKSSQAPKLLFHYYDKDFNNEADTPDNFQSRRPNTSFCFLDIRSPGLGDTAMYLCATSRPGGDGYTFGSGTRLTVV.

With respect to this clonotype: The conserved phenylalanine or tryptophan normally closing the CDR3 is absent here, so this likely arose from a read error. CDR3 DNA sequence: TGTGCCAGCAGCTTAGGCGGGACCGCGGCCTACAACTATGGCTACACCCTC. This codes for CASSLGGTAAYNYGYTL. The chain joins TRBV11-1 to TRBJ1-2; D possibly corresponds to TRBD1 (5 bases). The CDR3 loop spans 17 amino acids. Germline assignment: CDR1 SGHAT and CDR2 FQDESV (reference sequence). The V and J ends lost 1 base and 2 bases respectively, with 17 bases between them.

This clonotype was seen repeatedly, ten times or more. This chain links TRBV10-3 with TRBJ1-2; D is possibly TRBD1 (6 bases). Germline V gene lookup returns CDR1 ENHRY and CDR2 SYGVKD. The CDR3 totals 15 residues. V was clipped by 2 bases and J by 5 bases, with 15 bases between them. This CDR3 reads CAISEGTGGGYGYTF. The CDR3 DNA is TGTGCCATCAGTGAGGGGACGGGGGGCGGTTATGGCTACACCTTC.

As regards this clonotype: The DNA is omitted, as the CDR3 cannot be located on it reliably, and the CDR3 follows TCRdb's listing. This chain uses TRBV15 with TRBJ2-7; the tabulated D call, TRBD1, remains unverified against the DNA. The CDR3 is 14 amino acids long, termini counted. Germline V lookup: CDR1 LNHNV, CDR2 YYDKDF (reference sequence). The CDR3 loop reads CATSRVGAGTVEYF.

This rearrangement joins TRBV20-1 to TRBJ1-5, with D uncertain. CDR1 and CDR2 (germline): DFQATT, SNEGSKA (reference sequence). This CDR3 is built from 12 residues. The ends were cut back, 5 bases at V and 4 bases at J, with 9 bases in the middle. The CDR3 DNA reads TGCAGTGCTTTGTCCGCTAATCAGCCCCAGCATTTT. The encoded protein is CSALSANQPQHF.

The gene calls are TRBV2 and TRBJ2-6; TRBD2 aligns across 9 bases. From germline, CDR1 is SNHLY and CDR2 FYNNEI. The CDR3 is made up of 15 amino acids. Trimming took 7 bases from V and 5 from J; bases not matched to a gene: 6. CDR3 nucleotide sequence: TGTGCCAGCACTATGCGGGGGGGTCGGGCCAACGTCCTGACTTTC. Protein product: CASTMRGGRANVLTF.

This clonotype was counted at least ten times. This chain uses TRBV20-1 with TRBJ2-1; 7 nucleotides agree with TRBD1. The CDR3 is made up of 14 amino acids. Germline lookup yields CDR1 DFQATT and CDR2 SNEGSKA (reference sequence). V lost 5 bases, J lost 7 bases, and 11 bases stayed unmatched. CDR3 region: CSALDRDSVNEQFF. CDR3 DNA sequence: TGCAGTGCTCTAGACCGGGACAGCGTAAATGAGCAGTTCTTC.

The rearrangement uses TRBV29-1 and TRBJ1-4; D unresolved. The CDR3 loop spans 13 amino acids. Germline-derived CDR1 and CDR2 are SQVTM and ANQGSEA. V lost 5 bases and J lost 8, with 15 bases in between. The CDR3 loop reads CSVQPDPGEKLFF. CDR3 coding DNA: TGCAGCGTTCAACCGGACCCTGGAGAAAAACTGTTTTTT. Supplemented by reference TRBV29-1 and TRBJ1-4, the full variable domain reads SAVISQKPSRDICQRGTSLTIQCQVDSQVTMMFWYRQQPGQSLTLIATANQGSEATYESGFVIDKFPISRPNLTFSTLTVSNMSPEDSSIYLCSVQPDPGEKLFFGSGTQLSVL.

The CDR3 reads CASSSVGIHEQYF. DNA for the CDR3: TGTGCCAGCAGCTCCGTAGGGATCCACGAGCAGTACTTC. V is TRBV5-6 and J is TRBJ2-7; D is uncertain. This CDR3 is built from 13 residues. Germline CDR1 and CDR2: SGHDT and YYEEEE. V was cut by 3 bases and J by 5 bases, with 12 bases left in between.

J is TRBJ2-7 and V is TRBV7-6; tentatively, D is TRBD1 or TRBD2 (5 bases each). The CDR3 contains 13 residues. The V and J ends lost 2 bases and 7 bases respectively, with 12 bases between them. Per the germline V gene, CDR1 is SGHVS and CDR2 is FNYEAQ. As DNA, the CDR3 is TGTGCCAGCAGCTTAACGGGACCCAGGGAGCAGTACTTC. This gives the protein CASSLTGPREQYF.

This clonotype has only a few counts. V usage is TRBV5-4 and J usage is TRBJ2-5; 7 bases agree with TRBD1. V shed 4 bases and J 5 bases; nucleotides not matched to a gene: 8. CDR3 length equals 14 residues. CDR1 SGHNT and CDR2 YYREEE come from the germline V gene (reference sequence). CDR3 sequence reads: CASSVDRTWETQYF. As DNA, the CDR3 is TGTGCCAGCAGCGTGGACAGGACCTGGGAGACCCAGTACTTC.

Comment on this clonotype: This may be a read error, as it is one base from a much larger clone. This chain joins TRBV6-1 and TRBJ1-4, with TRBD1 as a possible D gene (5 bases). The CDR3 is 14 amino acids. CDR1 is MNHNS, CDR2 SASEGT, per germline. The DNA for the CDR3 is TGTGCCAGCAGTGAACTGGGGAGGGGTGAAAAACTGTTGTTT. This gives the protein CASSELGRGEKLLF.

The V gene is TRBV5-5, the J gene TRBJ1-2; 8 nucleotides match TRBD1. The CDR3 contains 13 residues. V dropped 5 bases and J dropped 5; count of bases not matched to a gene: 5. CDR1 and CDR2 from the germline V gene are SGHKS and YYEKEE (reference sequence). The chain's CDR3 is CASSRTGRYGYTF. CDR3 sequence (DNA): TGTGCCAGCAGTCGGACAGGGCGGTATGGCTACACCTTC.

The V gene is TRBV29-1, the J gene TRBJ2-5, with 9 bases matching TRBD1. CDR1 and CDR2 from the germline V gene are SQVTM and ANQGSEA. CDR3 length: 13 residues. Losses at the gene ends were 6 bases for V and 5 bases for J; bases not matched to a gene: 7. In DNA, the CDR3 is TGCAGCGTCGTACAGGGGGCCAGGGAGACCCAGTACTTC. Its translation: CSVVQGARETQYF.

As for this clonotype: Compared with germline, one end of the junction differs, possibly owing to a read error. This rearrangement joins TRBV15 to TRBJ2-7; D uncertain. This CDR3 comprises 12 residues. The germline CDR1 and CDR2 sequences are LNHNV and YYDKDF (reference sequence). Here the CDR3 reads CATSGEFGEQYF. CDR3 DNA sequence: TGTGCCACCAGCGGAGAGTTTGGCGAGCAGTACTTC.

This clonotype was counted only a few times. The CDR3 sequence: CSARNRETQYF. The DNA of the CDR3 is TGCAGTGCTCGGAACCGGGAGACCCAGTACTTC. This chain uses TRBV20-1 with TRBJ2-5, with D uncertain. The CDR3 loop spans 11 amino acids. Germline-derived CDR1 and CDR2 are DFQATT and SNEGSKA (reference sequence). The V gene lost 5 bases and the J gene lost 5 bases, with 9 bases spanning the gap.

CDR3 protein: CSVGSTGNTIYF. The CDR3 nucleotides read TGCAGCGTTGGCAGTACTGGAAACACCATATATTTT. The rearrangement links TRBV29-1 to TRBJ1-3, with unresolved D. This CDR3 is 12 amino acids long. The germline V gene has CDR1 SQVTM and CDR2 ANQGSEA. V gave up 4 bases and J gave up 2 bases, with 6 bases separating them.

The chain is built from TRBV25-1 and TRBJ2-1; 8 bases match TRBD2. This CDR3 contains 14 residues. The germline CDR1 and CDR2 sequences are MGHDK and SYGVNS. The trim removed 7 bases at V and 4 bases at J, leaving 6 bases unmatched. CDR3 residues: CASMASGYYNEQFF. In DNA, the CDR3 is TGTGCCAGCATGGCTAGCGGGTATTACAATGAGCAGTTCTTC.

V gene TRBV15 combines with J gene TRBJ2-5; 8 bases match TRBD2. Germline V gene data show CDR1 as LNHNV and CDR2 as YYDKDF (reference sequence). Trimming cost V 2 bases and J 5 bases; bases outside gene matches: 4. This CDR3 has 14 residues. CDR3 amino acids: CATSRSGGEETQYF. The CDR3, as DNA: TGTGCCACCAGCAGATCCGGGGGGGAGGAGACCCAGTACTTC.

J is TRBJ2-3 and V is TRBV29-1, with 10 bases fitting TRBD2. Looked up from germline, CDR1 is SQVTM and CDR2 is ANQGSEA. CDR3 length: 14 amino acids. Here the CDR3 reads CSGPLAGAGDTQYF. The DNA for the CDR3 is TGCAGTGGTCCTCTAGCGGGAGCGGGAGATACGCAGTATTTT.

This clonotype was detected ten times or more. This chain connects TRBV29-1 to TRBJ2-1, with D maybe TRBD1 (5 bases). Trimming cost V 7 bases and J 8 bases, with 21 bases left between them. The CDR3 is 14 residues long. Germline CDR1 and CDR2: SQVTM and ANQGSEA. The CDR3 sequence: CSGVVGLRWDEQFF. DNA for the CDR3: TGCAGCGGCGTCGTGGGGCTCCGATGGGATGAGCAGTTCTTC.

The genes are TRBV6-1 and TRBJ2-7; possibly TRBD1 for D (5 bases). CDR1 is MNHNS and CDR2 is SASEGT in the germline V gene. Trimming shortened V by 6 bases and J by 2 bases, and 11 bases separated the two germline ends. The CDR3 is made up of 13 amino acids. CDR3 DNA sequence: TGTGCCAGCAGCAGGACAAGTGCCTACGAGCAGTACTTC. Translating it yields CASSRTSAYEQYF.

The CDR3 here is CASSLALQGLDSPLHF. For the CDR3, the DNA is TGTGCCAGCAGCTTAGCATTACAGGGTCTTGATTCACCCCTCCACTTT. This chain joins TRBV7-8 and TRBJ1-6, with TRBD1 as a possible D gene (6 bases). Trimming cost V 0 bases and J 8 bases, with 14 bases left between them. CDR1 and CDR2 (germline): SGHVS, FQNEAQ. The CDR3 runs 16 residues.

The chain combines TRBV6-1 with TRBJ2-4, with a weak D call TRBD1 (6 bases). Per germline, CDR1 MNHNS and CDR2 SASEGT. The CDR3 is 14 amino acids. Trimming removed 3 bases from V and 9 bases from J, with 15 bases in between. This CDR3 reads CASSDRGTLSIQYF. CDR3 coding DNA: TGTGCCAGCAGTGATAGGGGGACCCTCAGCATTCAGTACTTC.

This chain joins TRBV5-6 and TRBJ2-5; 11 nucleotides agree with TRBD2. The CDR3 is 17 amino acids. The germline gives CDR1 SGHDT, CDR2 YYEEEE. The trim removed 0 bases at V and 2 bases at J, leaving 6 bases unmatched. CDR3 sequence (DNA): TGTGCCAGCAGCTTGGCAACTAGCGGGGGCCATCAAGAGACCCAGTACTTC. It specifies CASSLATSGGHQETQYF.

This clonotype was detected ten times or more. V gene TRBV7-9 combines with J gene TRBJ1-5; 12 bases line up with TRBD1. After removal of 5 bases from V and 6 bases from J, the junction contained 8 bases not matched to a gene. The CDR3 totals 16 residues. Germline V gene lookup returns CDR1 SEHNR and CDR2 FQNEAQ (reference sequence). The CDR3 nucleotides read TGTGCCAGCAGCGATGCCGGGACAGGGGGCGGTCAGCCCCAGCATTTT. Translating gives CASSDAGTGGGQPQHF.